A selection of T cell receptor beta chains follows, all from one sample in a study of blood T cell repertoires in COVID-19. This table comes from immunoSEQ multiplex PCR, and its TCRdb copy is limited to in-frame clones, with some not included. The data hold under 200,000 clones, with roughly 80% observed a single time. The sample consisted of peripheral blood. These receptors were obtained from a woman aged 70-85 years with COVID-19, enrolled during active disease. Each CDR3 is given with its conserved first and last residue. A D gene is named only where the DNA matches it firmly. The size field is filled for only some rows; it gives once, few, many or a size class.

V gene	D gene	clone size	J gene	CDR3 protein	CDR3 DNA
TRBV19	TRBD1	.	TRBJ1-6	CASSMDGTGDSPLHF	TGTGCCAGTAGTATGGACGGGACAGGGGACTCACCCCTCCACTTT
TRBV20-1	TRBD1	many	TRBJ2-2	CSASALTGKIANTGELFF	TGCAGTGCTAGTGCCCTGACAGGGAAAATAGCAAACACCGGGGAGCTGTTTTTT
TRBV3-1/TRBV3-2	TRBD1	.	TRBJ1-5	CASSTGTGASQPQHF	TGTGCCAGCTCGACAGGGACAGGGGCGTCTCAGCCCCAGCATTTT
TRBV3-1/TRBV3-2	.	.	TRBJ1-1	CASSLDGSTEAFF	TGTGCCAGCAGCCTGGACGGGAGCACTGAAGCTTTCTTT
TRBV6-1	TRBD1	.	TRBJ2-5	CASSAGGRGYGETQYF	TGTGCCAGCAGTGCAGGGGGCAGGGGGTATGGGGAGACCCAGTACTTC
TRBV7-8	.	.	TRBJ2-2	CASSTTFGGWTGELFF	TGTGCCAGCAGCACTACCTTCGGGGGATGGACCGGGGAGCTGTTTTTT
TRBV5-1	TRBD1	.	TRBJ2-5	CATARGGQGIETQYF	TGCGCCACCGCACGGGGAGGACAGGGAATAGAGACCCAGTACTTC
TRBV28	TRBD1	once	TRBJ1-1	CASSRGPTEAFF	TGTGCCAGCAGTAGGGGGCCCACTGAAGCTTTCTTT
TRBV7-9	TRBD2	.	TRBJ2-1	CASSLDGSGHNEQFF	TGTGCCAGCAGCTTAGATGGTAGCGGGCACAATGAGCAGTTCTTC
TRBV28	.	.	TRBJ1-5	CASSFQGFGNQPQHF	TGTGCCAGCAGCTTCCAGGGTTTTGGCAATCAGCCCCAGCATTTT
TRBV5-8	TRBD1	.	TRBJ2-7	CASSRDSFSYEQYF	TGTGCCAGCAGCCGGGACAGCTTTTCCTACGAGCAGTACTTC
TRBV6-2/TRBV6-3	TRBD2	few	TRBJ2-2	CASSYLGSGANTGELFF	TGTGCCAGCAGTTACTTAGGTAGCGGGGCGAACACCGGGGAGCTGTTTTTT
TRBV18	TRBD2	few	TRBJ2-2	CASSPGLPTSRDGELFF	TGTGCCAGCTCCCCCGGCCTCCCGACTAGCAGAGACGGGGAGCTGTTTTTT
TRBV5-6	.	.	TRBJ1-6	CASSLWYKYNSPLHF	TGTGCCAGCAGCTTGTGGTACAAGTATAATTCACCCCTCCACTTT
TRBV3-1/TRBV3-2	TRBD2	once	TRBJ2-1	CASSHIPSGDSNEQFF	TGTGCCAGCAGCCATATACCTAGCGGGGACTCCAATGAGCAGTTCTTC
TRBV7-2	TRBD2	.	TRBJ2-3	CASSNSGGAVDTQYF	TGTGCCAGCAGCAATAGCGGGGGGGCCGTAGATACGCAGTATTTT
TRBV19	TRBD1	.	TRBJ1-2	CASSPRDRDRGYTF	TGTGCCAGTAGTCCCCGGGACAGGGATAGAGGCTACACCTTC
TRBV30	TRBD1	few	TRBJ1-5	CAWSRGPPQNNQPQHF	TGTGCCTGGAGTAGGGGGCCCCCACAGAATAATCAGCCCCAGCATTTT
TRBV19	.	.	TRBJ2-1	CASSITRSNAHNEQFF	TGTGCCAGTAGTATAACCCGGTCAAACGCCCACAATGAGCAGTTCTTC
TRBV6-5	TRBD1	.	TRBJ1-5	CASSWGQGLPNQPQHF	TGTGCCAGCAGTTGGGGACAGGGGCTACCAAATCAGCCCCAGCATTTT
TRBV6-5	.	few	TRBJ2-3	CASRTPGADTQYF	TGTGCCAGCAGAACACCGGGGGCAGATACGCAGTATTTT
TRBV6-2/TRBV6-3	.	.	TRBJ2-3	CASSYPTSPFQPDTQYF	TGTGCCAGCAGTTACCCGACTAGTCCGTTTCAACCAGATACGCAGTATTTT
TRBV5-5	TRBD2	.	TRBJ2-5	CASSRRLAQQETQYF	TGTGCCAGCAGCCGACGACTAGCTCAACAAGAGACCCAGTACTTC
TRBV6-5	.	.	TRBJ1-1	CASRMTVNTEAFF	TGTGCCAGCAGGATGACAGTGAACACTGAAGCTTTCTTT
TRBV6-5	TRBD1	few	TRBJ1-1	CASRGTGGSTEAFF	TGTGCCAGCAGGGGGACAGGGGGAAGCACTGAAGCTTTCTTT
TRBV7-2	.	few	TRBJ1-5	CASSLTENQPQHF	TGTGCCAGCAGCCTTACAGAGAATCAGCCCCAGCATTTT
TRBV30	.	.	TRBJ2-2	CAWSVSWSTRELFF	TGTGCCTGGAGTGTAAGTTGGAGTACAAGGGAGCTGTTTTTT